The 19 T cell receptor beta chains below all came from one sample that was sequenced in a study of OX40 agonist ivuxolimab in advanced cancers. Measured with immunoSEQ multiplex PCR; TCRdb has only the in-frame clones, and not every one. This sample has 80,000 or so clones; roughly 87% occur once, and the top ten carry approximately 2%. The sequencing used CD4+ or CD8+ T cells sorted from blood, collected in a trial of the OX40 agonist ivuxolimab. Receptor source: an adult with an advanced solid tumor such as melanoma, head and neck, liver or kidney cancer.

The rearrangement uses TRBV6-6 and TRBJ1-1, with D perhaps TRBD1 (6 bases). Germline V gene lookup returns CDR1 MNHNY and CDR2 SVGAGI (reference sequence). V lost 5 bases to trimming and J lost 5 bases, with 15 bases between them. The CDR3 is 14 amino acids. CDR3 nucleotides: TGTGCCAGCAGTAACAGGGTATGGGGAACTGAAGCTTTCTTT. Translated: CASSNRVWGTEAFF.

V usage is TRBV19 and J usage is TRBJ1-1, with 10 bases identical to TRBD1. Germline V lookup: CDR1 LNHDA, CDR2 SQIVND (reference sequence). With V trimmed by 8 bases and J by 2 bases, 14 bases remained unmatched. This CDR3 comprises 17 residues. CDR3 nucleotide sequence: TGTGCCAGTTATGGGTTAGCCCGGACAGGGGGAAACACTGAAGCTTTCTTT. Its protein is CASYGLARTGGNTEAFF.

The chain's CDR3 is CASSLWEGQTEAFF. CDR3 coding DNA: TGTGCCAGCAGCCTTTGGGAGGGGCAGACTGAAGCTTTCTTT. The V and J genes are TRBV4-2 and TRBJ1-1, with D perhaps TRBD1 (5 bases). Between the trimmed V and J ends, which lost 4 bases and 5 bases, there was a span of 14 bases. This CDR3 is 14 amino acids long. CDR1 LGHNA and CDR2 YNFKEQ come from the germline V gene.

The chain has TRBV18 and TRBJ1-1; D uncertain. Per the germline V gene, CDR1 is KGHSH and CDR2 is LQKENI. V lost 6 bases, J lost 2 bases, and 13 bases lay in between. The CDR3 has 14 residues. CDR3 sequence (DNA): TGTGCCAGCTCCCCAGGTTGGTCCAACACTGAAGCTTTCTTT. It specifies CASSPGWSNTEAFF.

This clone was recorded a few times. The gene calls are TRBV7-9 and TRBJ1-1; no clear D gene. The CDR3 sequence is 13 residues long. From germline, CDR1 is SEHNR and CDR2 FQNEAQ (reference sequence). V lost 2 bases to trimming and J lost 6 bases, with 10 bases between them. The CDR3 nucleotides are TGTGCCAGCAGCTTATCCCCAGGCGCTGAAGCTTTCTTT. This sequence encodes CASSLSPGAEAFF.

V usage is TRBV4-3 and J usage is TRBJ1-1; D might be TRBD1 (5 bases). Germline values: CDR1 LGHNA, CDR2 YSLEER. The CDR3 loop spans 16 amino acids. Trimming took 0 bases from V and 8 from J, leaving 19 bases between them. The CDR3 loop is CASSQERTRVFGEAFF. CDR3 bases: TGCGCCAGCAGCCAAGAACGGACACGGGTCTTCGGGGAAGCTTTCTTT.

In regard to this clone: This sample includes further DNA sequences coding for the same CDR3. The V and J genes are TRBV5-1 and TRBJ1-5; 10 bases line up with TRBD1. CDR3 length: 14 amino acids. The germline CDR1 and CDR2 sequences are SGHRS and YFSETQ. Trimming took 3 bases from V and 7 from J; bases not matched to a gene: 4. In DNA form, the CDR3 reads TGCGCCAGCAGCTCGACAGGGGGCTCCCAGCCCCAGCATTTT. Translated, it gives CASSSTGGSQPQHF.

The rearrangement links TRBV10-3 to TRBJ2-7; TRBD2 matches 7 bases. Germline CDR1 is ENHRY and CDR2 is SYGVKD. CDR3 length: 15 residues. J gave up 3 bases and V 6 bases, and 11 bases lay outside the gene matches. This chain's CDR3 is CAIRVGGGRDYEQYF. CDR3 DNA: TGTGCCATCAGAGTGGGGGGGGGAAGGGACTACGAGCAGTACTTC.

The V gene is TRBV18, the J gene TRBJ1-2; D is uncertain. Trimming took off 4 bases at V and 2 bases at J, with 8 bases between the two ends. Germline CDR1 KGHSH, CDR2 LQKENI. The CDR3 contains 13 residues. This chain's CDR3 is CASSQQSNYGYTF. For the CDR3, the DNA is TGTGCCAGCTCACAACAGAGCAACTATGGCTACACCTTC.

J is TRBJ1-1 and V is TRBV15; D is perhaps TRBD1 (6 bases). The V gene lost 4 bases and the J gene lost 0 bases, with 12 bases spanning the gap. The CDR3 spans 15 residues. Germline V gives CDR1 LNHNV, CDR2 YYDKDF (reference sequence). For the CDR3, the DNA is TGTGCCACCAGCAAGGGGGGGACACTGAACACTGAAGCTTTCTTT. This translates into CATSKGGTLNTEAFF.

As DNA, the CDR3 is TGTGCCAGCAGCTTGCGACAGGGGAGAAACTATGGCTACACCTTC. Its translation: CASSLRQGRNYGYTF. The chain has TRBV11-2 and TRBJ1-2, with 8 bases identical to TRBD1. This CDR3 comprises 15 residues. V trimming: 3 bases; J trimming: 2 bases; junction bases outside the gene matches: 5. The germline V gene encodes CDR1 SGHAT and CDR2 FQNNGV.

The chain is built from TRBV6-6 and TRBJ2-3; D gene ambiguous. This CDR3 comprises 12 residues. V lost 0 bases, J lost 6 bases, and 4 bases lay in between. Germline V gene sequence: CDR1 MNHNY, CDR2 SVGAGI (reference sequence). Here the CDR3 reads CASSYSGDTQYF. The CDR3 nucleotides are TGTGCCAGCAGTTACTCGGGGGATACGCAGTATTTT.

This chain links TRBV9 with TRBJ2-7; D is perhaps TRBD1 or TRBD2 (6 bases each). From germline, CDR1 is SGDLS and CDR2 YYNGEE. Trimming took 4 bases from V and 2 from J, leaving 19 bases between them. The CDR3 has 16 residues. CDR3 region: CASSPRIGRGAYEQYF. The CDR3 nucleotides are TGTGCCAGCAGCCCCCGGATAGGTAGGGGGGCCTACGAGCAGTACTTC.

This chain's CDR3 is CASSIWYGTGAETQYF. Written as DNA, the CDR3 is TGTGCCAGTAGTATATGGTACGGGACAGGGGCAGAGACCCAGTACTTC. V and J are TRBV19 and TRBJ2-5, with TRBD1 identical over 10 bases. CDR1 is LNHDA and CDR2 is SQIVND in the germline V gene (reference sequence). The CDR3 has 16 residues. V lost 2 bases to trimming and J lost 4 bases; unmatched junction nucleotides: 7.

The chain joins TRBV6-5 to TRBJ2-3; D unresolved. Trimming left V 6 bases short and J 2 bases short, with 9 bases between. Germline CDR1 and CDR2: MNHEY and SVGAGI. This CDR3 region has 13 residues. CDR3 in amino acids: CASSPTNTDTQYF. CDR3 sequence (DNA): TGTGCCAGCAGCCCGACGAACACAGATACGCAGTATTTT.

CDR3 region: CASSYDGDNEQFF. The DNA for the CDR3 is TGTGCCAGCAGTTACGACGGGGACAATGAGCAGTTCTTC. This chain uses TRBV6-6 with TRBJ2-1, with D tentatively TRBD2 (5 bases). V was cut by 2 bases and J by 5 bases, with 7 bases left in between. The CDR3 totals 13 residues. Per the germline V gene, CDR1 is MNHNY and CDR2 is SVGAGI (reference sequence).

V gene TRBV19 combines with J gene TRBJ2-2; 8 bases are a match to TRBD1. V was pared by 4 bases and J by 6 bases, with 4 bases of the junction left unmatched. This CDR3 has 14 amino acids. The germline V gene has CDR1 LNHDA and CDR2 SQIVND (reference sequence). CDR3 protein: CASSTGGAPGELFF. The CDR3 DNA reads TGTGCCAGTAGTACAGGGGGCGCCCCCGGGGAGCTGTTTTTT.

The V call is TRBV7-9, the J call TRBJ1-6; perhaps TRBD1 as D (6 bases). Germline V gene sequence: CDR1 SEHNR, CDR2 FQNEAQ (reference sequence). V was cut by 6 bases and J by 7 bases, with 13 bases left in between. The CDR3 totals 14 residues. CDR3 in amino acids: CASSYRAENSPLHF. CDR3 DNA sequence: TGTGCCAGCAGTTACAGGGCGGAAAATTCACCCCTCCACTTT.

In DNA form, the CDR3 reads TGTGCCTCCAGCCTCGGCGGGAGTAACCACAATGAGCAGTTCTTC. Translation gives CASSLGGSNHNEQFF. The chain couples TRBV28 to TRBJ2-1; TRBD2 matches 7 bases. The ends lost 11 bases at V and 5 bases at J; junction bases unmatched: 15. Germline CDR1 reads MDHEN; CDR2 reads SYDVKM. CDR3 length: 15 amino acids.